This T cell receptor (beta chain) stems from a study of blood T cell repertoires in COVID-19. Across the study: PBMCs, B-cell-depleted T cells, or T cells were the source of the cDNA or gDNA that made up the material.

This clone was observed a few times. Using immunoSEQ multiplex PCR, the repertoire was profiled, and TCRdb retains in-frame clones only, with some absent. This sample has approximately 300,000 clones, with about nine tenths found just once. V shed 1 base and J 2 bases; nucleotides not matched to a gene: 7. The CDR3 length is 17 residues. Per germline, CDR1 KGHSH and CDR2 LQKENI. Sequenced input: peripheral blood. The chain recombines TRBV18 with TRBJ2-5, with 10 bases aligning to TRBD1. This TCR came from a woman aged 50 to 60 who had recovered from COVID-19. The CDR3, as DNA: TGTGCCAGCTCACCACGTCGAGGGACAGGGGCGCAAGAGACCCAGTACTTC. Translation gives CASSPRRGTGAQETQYF.